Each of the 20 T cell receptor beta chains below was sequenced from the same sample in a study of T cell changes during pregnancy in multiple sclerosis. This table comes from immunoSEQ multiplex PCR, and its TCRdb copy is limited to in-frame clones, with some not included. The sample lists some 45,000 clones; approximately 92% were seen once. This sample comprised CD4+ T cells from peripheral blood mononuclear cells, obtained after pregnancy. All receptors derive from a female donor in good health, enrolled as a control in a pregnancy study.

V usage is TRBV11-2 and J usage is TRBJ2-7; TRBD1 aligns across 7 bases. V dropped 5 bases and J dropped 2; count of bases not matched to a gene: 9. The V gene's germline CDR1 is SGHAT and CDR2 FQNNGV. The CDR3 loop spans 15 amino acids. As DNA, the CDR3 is TGTGCCAGCAGCCGCACCCCGACAGGGACCTACGAGCAGTACTTC. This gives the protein CASSRTPTGTYEQYF.

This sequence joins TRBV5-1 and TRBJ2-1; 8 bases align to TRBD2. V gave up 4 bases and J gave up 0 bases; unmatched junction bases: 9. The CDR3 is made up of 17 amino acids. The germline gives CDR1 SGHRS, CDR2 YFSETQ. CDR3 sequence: CASSPSTSGSSYNEQFF. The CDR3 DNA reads TGCGCCAGCAGCCCGAGCACTAGCGGAAGCTCCTACAATGAGCAGTTCTTC.

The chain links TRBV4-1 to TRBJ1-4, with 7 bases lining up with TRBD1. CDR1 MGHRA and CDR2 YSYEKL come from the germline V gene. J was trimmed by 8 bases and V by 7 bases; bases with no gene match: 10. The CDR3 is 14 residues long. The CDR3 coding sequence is TGCGCCAGCAACCCTGGGGACAGCGACGAAAAACTGTTTTTT. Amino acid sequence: CASNPGDSDEKLFF.

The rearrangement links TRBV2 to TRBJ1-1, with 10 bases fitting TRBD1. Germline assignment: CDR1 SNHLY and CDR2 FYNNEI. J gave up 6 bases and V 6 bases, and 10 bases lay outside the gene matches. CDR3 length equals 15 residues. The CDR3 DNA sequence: TGTGCCAGCAGCCCCCAGGGAGGGACAGGGGCTGAAGCTTTCTTT. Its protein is CASSPQGGTGAEAFF.

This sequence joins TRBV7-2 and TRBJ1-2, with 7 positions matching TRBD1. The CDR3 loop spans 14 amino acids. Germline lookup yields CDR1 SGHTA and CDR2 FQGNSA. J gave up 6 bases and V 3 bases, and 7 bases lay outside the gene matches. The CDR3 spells CASSLDRRGDGYTF. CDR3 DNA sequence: TGTGCCAGCAGCTTGGACAGGAGAGGGGATGGCTACACCTTC.

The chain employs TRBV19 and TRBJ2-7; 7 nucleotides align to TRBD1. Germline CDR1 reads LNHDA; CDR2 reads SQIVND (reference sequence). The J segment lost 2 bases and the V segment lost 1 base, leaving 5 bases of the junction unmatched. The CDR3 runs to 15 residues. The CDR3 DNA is TGTGCCAGTAGTATAGGTGGAGGACAGGCCTACGAGCAGTACTTC. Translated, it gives CASSIGGGQAYEQYF.

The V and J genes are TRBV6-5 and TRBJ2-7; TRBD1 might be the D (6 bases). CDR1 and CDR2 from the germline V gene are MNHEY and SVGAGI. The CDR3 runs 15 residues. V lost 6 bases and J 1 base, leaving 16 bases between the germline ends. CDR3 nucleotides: TGTGCCAGCAGGGGTAGACAGGCACCTTCCTACGAGCAGTACTTC. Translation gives CASRGRQAPSYEQYF.

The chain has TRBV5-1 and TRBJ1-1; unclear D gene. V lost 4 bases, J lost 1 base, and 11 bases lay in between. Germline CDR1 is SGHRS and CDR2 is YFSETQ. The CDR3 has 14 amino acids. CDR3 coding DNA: TGCGCCAGCAGCCCCGGGTCCGGGAACACTGAAGCTTTCTTT. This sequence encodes CASSPGSGNTEAFF.

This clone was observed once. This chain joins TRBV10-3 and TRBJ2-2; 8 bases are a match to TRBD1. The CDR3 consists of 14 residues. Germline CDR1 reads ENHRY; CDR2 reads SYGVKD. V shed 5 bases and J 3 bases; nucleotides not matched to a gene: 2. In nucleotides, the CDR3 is TGTGCCATCAGTACAGGGGGAGACACCGGGGAGCTGTTTTTT. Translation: CAISTGGDTGELFF.

CDR3 in DNA: TGTGCCAGTGCCTTGGCAGTATCCTACGAGCAGTACTTC. This gives the protein CASALAVSYEQYF. The chain combines TRBV6-1 with TRBJ2-7; D gene unclear. Trimming cost V 9 bases and J 1 base, with 13 bases left between them. The CDR3 is made up of 13 amino acids. CDR1 and CDR2 (germline): MNHNS, SASEGT.

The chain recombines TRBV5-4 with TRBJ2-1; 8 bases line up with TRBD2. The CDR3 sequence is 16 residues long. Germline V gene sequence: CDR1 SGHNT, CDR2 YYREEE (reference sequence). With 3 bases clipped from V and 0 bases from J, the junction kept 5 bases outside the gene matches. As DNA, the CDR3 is TGTGCCAGCAGCTCCTCAAGCGGGAGCTCCTACAATGAGCAGTTCTTC. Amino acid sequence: CASSSSSGSSYNEQFF.

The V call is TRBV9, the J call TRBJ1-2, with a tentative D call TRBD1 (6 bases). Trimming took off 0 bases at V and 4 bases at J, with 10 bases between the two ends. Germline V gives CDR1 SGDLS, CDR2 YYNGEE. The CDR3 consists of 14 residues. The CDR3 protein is CASSVEVRGYGYTF. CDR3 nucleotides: TGTGCCAGCAGCGTAGAGGTCAGGGGCTATGGCTACACCTTC.

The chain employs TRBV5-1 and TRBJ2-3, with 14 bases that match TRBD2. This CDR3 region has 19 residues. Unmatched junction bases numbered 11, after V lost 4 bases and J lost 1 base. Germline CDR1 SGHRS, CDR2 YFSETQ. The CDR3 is CASSQPRTSGRSGTDTQYF. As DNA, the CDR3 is TGCGCCAGCAGCCAACCGCGGACTAGCGGGAGGTCAGGCACAGATACGCAGTATTTT.

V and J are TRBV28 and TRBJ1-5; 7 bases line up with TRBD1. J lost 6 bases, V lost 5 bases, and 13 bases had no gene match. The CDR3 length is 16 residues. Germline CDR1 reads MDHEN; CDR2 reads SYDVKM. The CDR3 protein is CASSRRGRGDSQPQHF. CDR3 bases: TGTGCCAGCAGTAGGAGGGGGCGCGGGGACAGTCAGCCCCAGCATTTT.

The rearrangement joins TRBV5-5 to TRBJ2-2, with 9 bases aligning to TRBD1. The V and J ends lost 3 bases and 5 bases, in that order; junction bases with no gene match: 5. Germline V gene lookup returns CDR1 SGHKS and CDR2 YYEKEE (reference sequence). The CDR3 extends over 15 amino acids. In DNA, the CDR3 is TGTGCCAGCAGCTGGGGACAGGGAGGAACCGGGGAGCTGTTTTTT. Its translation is CASSWGQGGTGELFF.

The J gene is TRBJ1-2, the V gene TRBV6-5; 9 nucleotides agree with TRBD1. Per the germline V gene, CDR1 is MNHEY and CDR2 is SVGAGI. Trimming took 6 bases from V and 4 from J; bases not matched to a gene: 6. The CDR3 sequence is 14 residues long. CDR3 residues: CASRRGQGIYGYTF. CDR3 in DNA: TGTGCCAGCAGACGGGGACAGGGCATCTATGGCTACACCTTC.

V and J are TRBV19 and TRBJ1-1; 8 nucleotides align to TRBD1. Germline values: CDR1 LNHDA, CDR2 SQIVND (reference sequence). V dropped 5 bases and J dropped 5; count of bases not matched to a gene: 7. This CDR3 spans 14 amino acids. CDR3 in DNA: TGTGCCAGTAGTCCACGACAGGGGAGGACTGAAGCTTTCTTT. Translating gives CASSPRQGRTEAFF. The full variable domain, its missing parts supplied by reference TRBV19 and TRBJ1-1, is DGGITQSPKYLFRKEGQNVTLSCEQNLNHDAMYWYRQDPGQGLRLIYYSQIVNDFQKGDIAEGYSVSREKKESFPLTVTSAQKNPTAFYLCASSPRQGRTEAFFGQGTRLTVV.

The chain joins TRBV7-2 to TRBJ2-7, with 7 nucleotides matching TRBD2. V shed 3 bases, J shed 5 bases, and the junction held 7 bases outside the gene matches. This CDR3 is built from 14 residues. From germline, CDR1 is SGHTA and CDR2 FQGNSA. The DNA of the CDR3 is TGTGCCAGCAGCTTCTGGGCGGGAGTGGACGAGCAGTACTTC. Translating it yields CASSFWAGVDEQYF.

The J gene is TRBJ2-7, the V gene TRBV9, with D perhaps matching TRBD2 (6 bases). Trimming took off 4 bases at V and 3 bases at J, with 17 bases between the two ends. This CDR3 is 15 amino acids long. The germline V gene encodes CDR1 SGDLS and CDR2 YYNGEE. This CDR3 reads CASSLTTGVGYEQYF. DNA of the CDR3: TGTGCCAGCAGCCTCACGACGGGAGTCGGCTACGAGCAGTACTTC.

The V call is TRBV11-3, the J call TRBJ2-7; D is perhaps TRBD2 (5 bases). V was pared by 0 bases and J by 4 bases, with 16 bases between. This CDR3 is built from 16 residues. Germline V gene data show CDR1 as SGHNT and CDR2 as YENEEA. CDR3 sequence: CASSLDIPDGGYEQYF. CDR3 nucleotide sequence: TGTGCCAGCAGCTTAGATATCCCCGACGGAGGATACGAGCAGTACTTC.